These 9 T cell receptor beta chains share one sample of origin, sequenced in a study of identical twins. TCRdb reprocessed the 5' RACE reads with MiXCR, giving one entry per CDR3 protein. In the table there are approximately 500,000 distinct CDR3 sequences, 20% to 25% of which are singletons. This sample also appeared in a second study, on T cells expressing NK-cell markers.

The sequenced sample consisted of CD4+ T cells sorted from blood. The receptors stem from a woman under 30 in good health.

The chain combines TRBV6-2 or TRBV6-3 with TRBJ1-5; TRBD1 aligns across 7 bases. The CDR3 sequence is 14 residues long. V was clipped by 4 bases and J by 4 bases; unmatched bases: 4. Germline values: CDR1 MNHEY, CDR2 SVGEGT. The DNA for the CDR3 is TGTGCCAGCAGTTTCCGGGACAGAAATCAGCCCCAGCATTTT. Its translation: CASSFRDRNQPQHF.

The table lists this clonotype with a count of one. This rearrangement joins TRBV6-5 to TRBJ2-5; the match to TRBD2 covers 9 bases. The CDR3 is made up of 16 amino acids. Unmatched junction bases numbered 7, after V lost 1 base and J lost 4 bases. Germline values: CDR1 MNHEY, CDR2 SVGAGI. CDR3 bases: TGTGCCAGCAGTTACTACGATCCAGCGGGAGGAGAGACCCAGTACTTC. This encodes CASSYYDPAGGETQYF.

This clonotype was seen a handful of times. V gene TRBV12-3 or TRBV12-4 combines with J gene TRBJ1-3; D unclear. This CDR3 has 13 residues. V lost 5 bases and J 4 bases, leaving 9 bases between the germline ends. CDR3 sequence: CASSPPQGNTIYF. The CDR3 DNA reads as TGTGCCAGCAGTCCGCCTCAGGGAAACACCATATATTTT.

This clonotype was seen a few times. This CDR3 is CASSRQGFTEAFF. The CDR3 nucleotides are TGTGCCAGCAGCCGACAGGGTTTTACTGAAGCTTTCTTT. The V gene is TRBV7-3, the J gene TRBJ1-1, with 7 bases matching TRBD1. Germline CDR1 reads SGHTA; CDR2 reads FQGTGA. This CDR3 is built from 13 residues. The V segment lost 5 bases and the J segment 5 bases; nucleotides outside the gene matches: 5.

This clonotype was picked up a small number of times. The genes are TRBV7-9 and TRBJ2-3; D unclear. Trimming took 5 bases from V and 8 from J, leaving 11 bases between them. CDR1 and CDR2 (germline): SEHNR, FQNEAQ (reference sequence). The CDR3 runs 12 residues. CDR3 amino acids: CASSLDVGTQYF. Here the CDR3 DNA reads TGTGCCAGCAGCCTGGACGTAGGTACGCAGTATTTT.

This clonotype was observed a handful of times. This chain joins TRBV11-2 and TRBJ2-7; TRBD1 matches at 7 bases. With V trimmed by 7 bases and J by 4 bases, 10 bases remained unmatched. The CDR3 extends over 14 amino acids. Germline values: CDR1 SGHAT, CDR2 FQNNGV. The CDR3 reads CASTRGQGVYEQYF. The CDR3, as DNA: TGTGCCAGCACCCGCGGGCAGGGGGTTTACGAGCAGTACTTC.

Only a few counts were recorded for this clonotype. The chain combines TRBV29-1 with TRBJ1-1; the match to TRBD1 covers 7 bases. V lost 6 bases to trimming and J lost 1 base; unmatched junction nucleotides: 5. From germline, CDR1 is SQVTM and CDR2 ANQGSEA. This CDR3 region has 13 residues. CDR3 bases: TGCAGCGTGGCCCGGACAGGGAACACTGAAGCTTTCTTT. Encoded protein: CSVARTGNTEAFF.

The rearrangement joins TRBV18 to TRBJ2-6; weak D call: TRBD1 (5 bases). The V gene's germline CDR1 is KGHSH and CDR2 LQKENI. The CDR3 covers 16 residues. Trimming left V 3 bases short and J 0 bases short, with 9 bases between. The CDR3 region is CASSPDTFSGANVLTF. The DNA of the CDR3 is TGTGCCAGCTCACCGGACACCTTCTCTGGGGCCAACGTCCTGACTTTC.

The V gene is TRBV11-2, the J gene TRBJ2-5; 9 bases agree with TRBD1. The J segment lost 3 bases and the V segment lost 6 bases, leaving 5 bases of the junction unmatched. CDR1 and CDR2 from the germline V gene are SGHAT and FQNNGV. This CDR3 spans 14 amino acids. CDR3 sequence: CASSRQGDEETQYF. The CDR3, as DNA: TGTGCCAGCAGTAGACAGGGGGACGAAGAGACCCAGTACTTC. Combining the CDR3 with reference TRBV11-2 and TRBJ2-5 gives the whole variable domain EAGVAQSPRYKIIEKRQSVAFWCNPISGHATLYWYQQILGQGPKLLIQFQNNGVVDDSQLPKDRFSAERLKGVDSTLKIQPAKLEDSAVYLCASSRQGDEETQYFGPGTRLLVL.